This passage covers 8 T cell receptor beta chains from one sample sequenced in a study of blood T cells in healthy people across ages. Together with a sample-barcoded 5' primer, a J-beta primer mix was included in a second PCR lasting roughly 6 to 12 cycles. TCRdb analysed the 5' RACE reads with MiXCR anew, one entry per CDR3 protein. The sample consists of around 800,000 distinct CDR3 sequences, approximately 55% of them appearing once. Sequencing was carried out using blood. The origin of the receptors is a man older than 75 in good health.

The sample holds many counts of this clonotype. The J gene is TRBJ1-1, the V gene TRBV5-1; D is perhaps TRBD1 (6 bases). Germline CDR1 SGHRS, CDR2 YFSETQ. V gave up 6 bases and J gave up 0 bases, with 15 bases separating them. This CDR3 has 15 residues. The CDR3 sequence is CASNPLGALNTEAFF. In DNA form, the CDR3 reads TGCGCCAGCAACCCCTTGGGGGCCTTGAACACTGAAGCTTTCTTT. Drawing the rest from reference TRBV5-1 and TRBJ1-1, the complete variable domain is KAGVTQTPRYLIKTRGQQVTLSCSPISGHRSVSWYQQTPGQGLQFLFEYFSETQRNKGNFPGRFSGRQFSNSRSEMNVSTLELGDSALYLCASNPLGALNTEAFFGQGTRLTVV.

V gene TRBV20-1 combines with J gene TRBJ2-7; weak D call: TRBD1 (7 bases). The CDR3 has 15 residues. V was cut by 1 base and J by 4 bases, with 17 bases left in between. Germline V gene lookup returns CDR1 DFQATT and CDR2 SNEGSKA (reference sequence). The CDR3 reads CSARGQGGVRYEQYF. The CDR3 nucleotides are TGCAGTGCTAGAGGGCAGGGGGGAGTCAGATACGAGCAGTACTTC.

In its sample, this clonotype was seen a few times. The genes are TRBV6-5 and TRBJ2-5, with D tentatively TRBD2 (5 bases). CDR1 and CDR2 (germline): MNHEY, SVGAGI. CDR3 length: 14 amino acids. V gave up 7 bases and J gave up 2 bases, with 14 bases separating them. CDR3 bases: TGTGCCAGCACCTCCTCGGGGTTTCAAGAGACCCAGTACTTC. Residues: CASTSSGFQETQYF.

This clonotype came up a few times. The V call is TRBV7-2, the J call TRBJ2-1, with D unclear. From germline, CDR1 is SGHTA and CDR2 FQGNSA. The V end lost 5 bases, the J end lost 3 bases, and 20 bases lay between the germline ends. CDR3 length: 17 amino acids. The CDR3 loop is CASSPQRQVHFYNEQFF. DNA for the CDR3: TGTGCCAGCAGCCCCCAAAGGCAGGTCCATTTCTACAATGAGCAGTTCTTC.

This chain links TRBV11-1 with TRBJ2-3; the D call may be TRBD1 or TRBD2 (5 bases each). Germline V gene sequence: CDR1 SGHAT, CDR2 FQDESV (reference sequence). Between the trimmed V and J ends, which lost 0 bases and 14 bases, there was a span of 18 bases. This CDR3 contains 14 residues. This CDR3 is CASSLAPRDRDAYF. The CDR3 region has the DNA TGTGCCAGCAGCTTAGCGCCCCGGGACCGAGACGCGTATTTT.

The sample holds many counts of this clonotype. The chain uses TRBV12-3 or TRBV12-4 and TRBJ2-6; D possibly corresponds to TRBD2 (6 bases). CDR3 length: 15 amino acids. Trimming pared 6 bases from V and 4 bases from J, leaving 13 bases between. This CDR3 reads CASSLRGSGANVLTF. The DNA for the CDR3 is TGTGCCAGCAGCCTTCGGGGGAGCGGGGCCAACGTCCTGACTTTC.

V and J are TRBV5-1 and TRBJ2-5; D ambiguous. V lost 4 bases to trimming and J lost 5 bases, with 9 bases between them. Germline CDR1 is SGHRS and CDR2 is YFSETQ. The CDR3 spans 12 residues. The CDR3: CASSLQSETQYF. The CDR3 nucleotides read TGCGCCAGCAGCCTGCAGAGCGAGACCCAGTACTTC.

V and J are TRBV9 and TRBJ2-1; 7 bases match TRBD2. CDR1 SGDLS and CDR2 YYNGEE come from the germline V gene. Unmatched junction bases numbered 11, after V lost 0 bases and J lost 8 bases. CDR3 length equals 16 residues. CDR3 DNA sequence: TGTGCCAGCAGCGTAGCTGGGGACTACCCGGGATATGAGCAGTTCTTC. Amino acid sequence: CASSVAGDYPGYEQFF.